These T cell receptor beta chains were read from a single sample in a study of cytomegalovirus exposure and HLA in healthy donors. Method: immunoSEQ multiplex PCR; TCRdb's copy keeps in-frame clones and lacks some. The data contain around 150,000 clones, 68% of them singletons. Material for sequencing was PBMCs. The receptors shown here come from a woman aged 40-49 years in good health and CMV-seropositive. The conserved cysteine and the conserved F or W are not part of the CDR3 here.

v_gene,CDR3aa
TRBV19,ASSPGQGNIQY
TRBV13,ASSTRTSGSTNEQF
TRBV4-2,ASSHPSGGRNTIY
TRBV4-1,ASSQQGLGNTIY
TRBV19,ASSIVVTGGYSNQPQH
TRBV2,ASSTGQGARNEQF
TRBV7-9,ASSLNTITGELF
TRBV19,ASSKWDTNNEKLF
TRBV2,ASRWTSGQETQY
TRBV6-1,ASSESGTGGYT
TRBV18,ASSPTVNQETQY
TRBV5-6,ASSFRMAGELF
TRBV7-3,ASSRQAGGTEAF
TRBV19,ASSASRFYEQY
TRBV4-3,ASSQRLTGGAAVKQY
TRBV29-1,SVGDPPRTAGYGYP
TRBV6-5,ASRSDQPQH
TRBV28,ASSSSGASTDTQY
TRBV2,ASRRTAPNTEAF
TRBV19,ASSMSTSGKETQY
TRBV19,ASSIGGRSTGELF
TRBV19,ASSTRQGAPGNTEAF
TRBV6-1,ASSVGDRALCGYT
TRBV7-6,ASSPGLAGGDDEQY
TRBV2,ASPETDLPAYEQY
TRBV2,ASSDRDRASGELF
TRBV10-3,AISESISGGNQPQH
TRBV6-6,ASRVAGYNEQF
TRBV28,ASTLGRVSYEQY
TRBV29-1,SVTVTGELF
TRBV7-9,ASSQGGQGWEQY
TRBV5-1,ASSLDRVSTDTQY
TRBV5-8,ASSLDLGSGTEAF
TRBV13,ASSPGTGDYRGSYEQY
TRBV4-3,ASSQDWGGRATGELF